Shown below are 21 T cell receptor beta chains from a single sample sequenced in a study of patients and donors after allogeneic stem cell transplantation. TCRdb processed the RT-PCR reads anew with MiXCR; each CDR3 protein has one entry. The sample lists 920,000 or so distinct CDR3 sequences; about a sixth were seen once. The specimen sequenced was blood, either unsorted or a sorted T cell fraction (not recorded which). The receptors were sampled from a human donor who was either an allogeneic HSCT recipient or a stem cell or donor lymphocyte infusion donor (not recorded which). It is not recorded whose cells these are; they may come from a transplant donor.

The gene calls are TRBV4-1 and TRBJ2-7; 8 bases fit TRBD1. The germline gives CDR1 MGHRA, CDR2 YSYEKL. The CDR3 is 18 residues long. The junction had 13 bases not matched to a gene; V was cut back by 2 bases and J by 1 base. As DNA, the CDR3 is TGCGCCAGCAGCCAACTTCCCAAGACAGGGGACCTTTCCTACGAGCAGTACTTC. Amino acids: CASSQLPKTGDLSYEQYF.

This clonotype was seen only a few times. This chain uses TRBV20-1 with TRBJ1-1; no definite D call. The CDR3 spans 13 residues. V was trimmed by 3 bases and J by 1 base, leaving 9 bases between them. Germline CDR1 and CDR2: DFQATT and SNEGSKA (reference sequence). The chain's CDR3 is CSASTRKNTEAFF. The CDR3 DNA follows: TGCAGTGCTAGTACCCGCAAGAACACTGAAGCTTTCTTT.

The chain couples TRBV5-1 to TRBJ1-4; 10 nucleotides align to TRBD1. Per the germline V gene, CDR1 is SGHRS and CDR2 is YFSETQ. The junction had 5 bases not matched to a gene; V was cut back by 2 bases and J by 7 bases. The CDR3 is made up of 15 amino acids. The CDR3 region is CASSLTGDRGEKLFF. In nucleotides, the CDR3 is TGCGCCAGCAGCTTAACTGGGGACAGGGGTGAAAAACTGTTTTTT. Filled out from reference TRBV5-1 and TRBJ1-4, the complete variable domain reads KAGVTQTPRYLIKTRGQQVTLSCSPISGHRSVSWYQQTPGQGLQFLFEYFSETQRNKGNFPGRFSGRQFSNSRSEMNVSTLELGDSALYLCASSLTGDRGEKLFFGSGTQLSVL.

This clonotype was counted only a few times. J is TRBJ2-5 and V is TRBV13, with 8 bases identical to TRBD2. The CDR3 totals 15 residues. V dropped 3 bases and J dropped 4; count of bases not matched to a gene: 7. Germline V gene data show CDR1 as PRHDT and CDR2 as FYEKMQ (reference sequence). CDR3 region: CASSFGGLGGETQYF. The CDR3 DNA reads as TGTGCCAGCAGCTTCGGGGGACTAGGGGGAGAGACCCAGTACTTC.

The chain joins TRBV29-1 to TRBJ2-7; TRBD1 is a possible D gene (5 bases). Looked up from germline, CDR1 is SQVTM and CDR2 is ANQGSEA. The germline V and J ends were trimmed by 3 bases and 6 bases, with 12 bases remaining between them. CDR3 size: 12 residues. The CDR3 region has the DNA TGCAGCGTTGATGTTCAGGGCGCCGAGCAGTACTTC. Translation: CSVDVQGAEQYF.

CDR3 in DNA: TGCAGTGGATCGGCAGGGCCTAACTATGGCTACACCTTC. The encoded protein is CSGSAGPNYGYTF. The rearrangement links TRBV20-1 to TRBJ1-2; tentatively, D is TRBD1 (5 bases). V was cut by 7 bases and J by 0 bases, with 12 bases left in between. CDR3 length equals 13 residues. Germline CDR1 is DFQATT and CDR2 is SNEGSKA (reference sequence).

This clonotype was counted between two and nine times. The rearrangement links TRBV20-1 to TRBJ1-5; D is uncertain. Trimming pared 6 bases from V and 0 bases from J, leaving 12 bases between. CDR1 DFQATT and CDR2 SNEGSKA come from the germline V gene (reference sequence). The CDR3 extends over 14 amino acids. The CDR3 loop reads CSAIHRNSNQPQHF. CDR3 nucleotides: TGCAGTGCCATCCACCGGAATAGCAATCAGCCCCAGCATTTT.

This rearrangement joins TRBV7-9 to TRBJ2-7, with D uncertain. The CDR3 totals 14 residues. Germline lookup yields CDR1 SEHNR and CDR2 FQNEAQ (reference sequence). V lost 5 bases and J lost 0, with 11 bases in between. The CDR3 coding sequence is TGTGCCAGCAGCCGGATCGAAACCTCCTACGAGCAGTACTTC. It is translated as CASSRIETSYEQYF.

This clonotype has a handful of counts. The chain has TRBV3-1 and TRBJ2-1, with 8 bases lining up with TRBD2. The CDR3 is 15 residues long. Germline CDR1 is LGHDT and CDR2 is YNNKEL (reference sequence). The junction had 6 bases not matched to a gene; V was cut back by 1 base and J by 7 bases. The CDR3 loop is CASSQAPGGGNEQFF. The CDR3 nucleotides are TGTGCCAGCAGCCAAGCTCCCGGGGGGGGAAATGAGCAGTTCTTC.

This clonotype was seen a few times. This sequence joins TRBV18 and TRBJ2-1, with no clear D. Germline V gives CDR1 KGHSH, CDR2 LQKENI. CDR3 size: 17 residues. With 3 bases removed from V and 8 bases from J, the gap between germline ends came to 23 bases. Here the CDR3 reads CASSPYRAQVELDEQFF. CDR3 DNA sequence: TGTGCCAGCTCACCCTACCGGGCCCAAGTAGAGTTAGATGAGCAGTTCTTC.

The V gene is TRBV2, the J gene TRBJ2-1; 12 nucleotides align to TRBD2. CDR1 SNHLY and CDR2 FYNNEI come from the germline V gene. The CDR3 is made up of 15 amino acids. V was pared by 6 bases and J by 4 bases, with 4 bases of the junction left unmatched. The CDR3 bases are TGTGCCAGCAGATCTAGCGGGGGGGATTACAATGAGCAGTTCTTC. Protein product: CASRSSGGDYNEQFF.

The chain recombines TRBV27 with TRBJ2-5; D may correspond to TRBD1 or TRBD2 (6 bases each). The V gene's germline CDR1 is MNHEY and CDR2 SMNVEV (reference sequence). The CDR3 has 16 amino acids. V lost 2 bases and J lost 3, with 16 bases in between. The CDR3 spells CASSLVRLGGEETQYF. As DNA, the CDR3 is TGTGCCAGCAGTTTAGTTCGTCTGGGGGGCGAAGAGACCCAGTACTTC.

This clonotype was recorded many times. J is TRBJ2-2 and V is TRBV5-1; 7 nucleotides match TRBD1. The V gene's germline CDR1 is SGHRS and CDR2 YFSETQ. The CDR3 runs 16 residues. The J segment lost 0 bases and the V segment lost 3 bases, leaving 5 bases of the junction unmatched. CDR3 residues: CASSSGQATNTGELFF. CDR3 bases: TGCGCCAGCAGCTCCGGACAGGCGACGAACACCGGGGAGCTGTTTTTT.

A few counts support this clonotype. The chain links TRBV6-5 to TRBJ1-3; D perhaps matches TRBD1 (5 bases). From germline, CDR1 is MNHEY and CDR2 SVGAGI. The length of the CDR3 is 16 residues. The germline V and J ends were trimmed by 2 bases and 0 bases, with 11 bases remaining between them. CDR3: CASSYRDGYSGNTIYF. DNA of the CDR3: TGTGCCAGCAGTTACAGGGACGGGTACTCTGGAAACACCATATATTTT.

This clonotype was counted a few times. The chain links TRBV4-3 to TRBJ2-2, with 9 nucleotides matching TRBD1. The junction had 13 bases not matched to a gene; V was cut back by 2 bases and J by 6 bases. This CDR3 comprises 18 residues. CDR1 is LGHNA and CDR2 is YSLEER in the germline V gene. The CDR3 DNA follows: TGCGCCAGCAGCCAAACCTCCGGGACAGGGTTACGGTCCGGGGAGCTGTTTTTT. Its protein product is CASSQTSGTGLRSGELFF.

This clonotype was detected many times. The chain employs TRBV12-3 or TRBV12-4 and TRBJ2-3; 9 nucleotides align to TRBD2. This CDR3 has 16 amino acids. J lost 6 bases, V lost 1 base, and 8 bases had no gene match. This chain's CDR3 is CASSLVAGGRMDTQYF. For the CDR3, the DNA is TGTGCCAGCAGTTTAGTCGCGGGGGGGAGAATGGATACGCAGTATTTT.

The rearrangement links TRBV27 to TRBJ1-6; D gene ambiguous. V was cut by 5 bases and J by 11 bases, with 16 bases left in between. Germline values: CDR1 MNHEY, CDR2 SMNVEV (reference sequence). The CDR3 extends over 14 amino acids. Here the CDR3 DNA reads TGTGCCAGCAGTGCCACCTCAGAACTCACACCCCTCCACTTT. It specifies CASSATSELTPLHF.

The gene calls are TRBV12-3 or TRBV12-4 and TRBJ2-5; tentative D call: TRBD2 (6 bases). Trimming pared 5 bases from V and 2 bases from J, leaving 21 bases between. CDR3 length: 17 amino acids. The CDR3 loop reads CASSRETGTGRQETQYF. The CDR3 DNA follows: TGTGCCAGCAGTAGAGAAACCGGGACTGGCCGACAAGAGACCCAGTACTTC.

This clonotype appeared a few times. This chain joins TRBV20-1 and TRBJ1-1; no definite D call. The CDR3 has 12 amino acids. Trimming removed 4 bases from V and 6 bases from J, with 12 bases in between. CDR1 is DFQATT and CDR2 is SNEGSKA in the germline V gene (reference sequence). CDR3 sequence: CSAKLSQSEAFF. The CDR3, as DNA: TGCAGTGCTAAACTCTCCCAATCTGAAGCTTTCTTT.

This clonotype was seen only a few times. The chain uses TRBV30 and TRBJ1-1; D call uncertain. CDR1 is GTSNPN and CDR2 is SVGIG in the germline V gene (reference sequence). Trimming cost V 3 bases and J 0 bases, with 11 bases left between them. The CDR3 contains 14 residues. The CDR3: CAWSLTRLNTEAFF. The DNA of the CDR3 is TGTGCCTGGAGCCTGACACGGTTGAACACTGAAGCTTTCTTT.

This clonotype was picked up many times. The CDR3 is CASSLIRETEAFF. Written as DNA, the CDR3 is TGCGCCAGCAGCTTGATACGCGAGACTGAAGCTTTCTTT. This chain connects TRBV5-1 to TRBJ1-1; D remains ambiguous. The CDR3 runs to 13 residues. CDR1 is SGHRS, CDR2 YFSETQ, per germline. The V gene lost 1 base and the J gene lost 5 bases, with 9 bases spanning the gap.